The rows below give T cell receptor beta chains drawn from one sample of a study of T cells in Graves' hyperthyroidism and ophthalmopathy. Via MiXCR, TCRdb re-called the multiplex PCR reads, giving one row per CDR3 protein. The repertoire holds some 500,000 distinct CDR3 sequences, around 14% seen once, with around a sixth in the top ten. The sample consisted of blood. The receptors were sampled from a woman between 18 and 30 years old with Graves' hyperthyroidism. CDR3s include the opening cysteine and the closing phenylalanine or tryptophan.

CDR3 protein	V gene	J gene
CSARGPGGRNIQYF	TRBV20-1	TRBJ2-4
CASGPPDRGNIQYF	TRBV12-5	TRBJ2-4
CASGAEGINTDTQYF	TRBV7-9	TRBJ2-3
CASSPPIERIYNEQFF	TRBV18	TRBJ2-1
CASTDRRTGELFF	TRBV2	TRBJ2-2
CASSPSRGGGSSYEQYF	TRBV5-1	TRBJ2-7
CSVDEGNADTQYF	TRBV29-1	TRBJ2-3
CATQGGATEAFF	TRBV24-1	TRBJ1-1
CASSRARYQETQYF	TRBV18	TRBJ2-5
CASSSSLAGGYEQFF	TRBV27	TRBJ2-1
CASRVTSVYNEQFF	TRBV11-3	TRBJ2-1
CASSQNQVSGNTIYF	TRBV18	TRBJ1-3
CSVGRNTGELFF	TRBV29-1	TRBJ2-2
CASSGPGQHSPTDTQYF	TRBV2	TRBJ2-3
CASSLTGVPTGELFF	TRBV19	TRBJ2-2
CASSVAEGRNTDTQYF	TRBV9	TRBJ2-3
CASSPRQGVNEAFF	TRBV11-1	TRBJ1-1
CASKIRTGADTQYF	TRBV5-1	TRBJ2-3
CASSFRDIGNQPQHF	TRBV7-2	TRBJ1-5
CATSINFQTEAFF	TRBV6-1	TRBJ1-1
CASSQGALGGGEQFF	TRBV3-1	TRBJ2-1
CASSPQMSLGNQPQHF	TRBV12-3/TRBV12-4	TRBJ1-5